The 2 T cell receptor beta chains below come from one sample, sequenced in a study of vaccination effects on CD4 cells after COVID-19. These receptors lack a known antigen. Culture proceeded for 10 days, and CD4+ T cells were then isolated. Either the mRNA-1273 or the BNT162b2 vaccine was given to participants as two doses. Assay used: immunoSEQ multiplex PCR; TCRdb lists only in-frame clones, some missing. Altogether tens of thousands of clones are present, approximately 79% being singletons, with the ten largest covering 2.4%. The source material was CD4+ T cells from PBMCs cultured without peptide, sampled after COVID-19 vaccination. These receptors were obtained from a human donor who received a COVID-19 vaccine.

This clone was observed a single time. V usage is TRBV5-4 and J usage is TRBJ2-2, with D unclear. Germline V gene sequence: CDR1 SGHNT, CDR2 YYREEE (reference sequence). The CDR3 spans 15 residues. V was shortened by 0 bases and J by 1 base, with 7 bases between the two germline ends. CDR3 sequence (DNA): TGTGCCAGCAGCTTGGTGTCCCGGAACACCGGGGAGCTGTTTTTT. Translating it yields CASSLVSRNTGELFF.

The chain is built from TRBV18 and TRBJ1-2; 7 bases agree with TRBD1. Germline V gene data show CDR1 as KGHSH and CDR2 as LQKENI. The CDR3 is 14 residues long. With 3 bases clipped from V and 1 base from J, the junction kept 2 bases outside the gene matches. CDR3 DNA: TGTGCCAGCTCACCCGGGACAGTTAACTATGGCTACACCTTC. Its protein is CASSPGTVNYGYTF.